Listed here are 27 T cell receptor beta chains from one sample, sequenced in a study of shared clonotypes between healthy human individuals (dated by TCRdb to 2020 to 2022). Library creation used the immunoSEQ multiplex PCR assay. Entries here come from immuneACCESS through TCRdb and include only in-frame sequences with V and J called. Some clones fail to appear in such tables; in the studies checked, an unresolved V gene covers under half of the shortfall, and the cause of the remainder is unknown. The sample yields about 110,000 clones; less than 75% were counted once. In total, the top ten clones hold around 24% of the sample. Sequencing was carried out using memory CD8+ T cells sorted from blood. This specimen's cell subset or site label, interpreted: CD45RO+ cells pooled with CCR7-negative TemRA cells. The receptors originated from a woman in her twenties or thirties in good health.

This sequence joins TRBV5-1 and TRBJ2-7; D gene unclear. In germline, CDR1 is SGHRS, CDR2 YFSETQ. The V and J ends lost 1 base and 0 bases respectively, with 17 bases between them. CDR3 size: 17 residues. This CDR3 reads CASSLLGARRSSYEQYF. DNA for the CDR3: TGCGCCAGCAGCTTGCTTGGAGCCCGAAGGAGCTCCTACGAGCAGTACTTC.

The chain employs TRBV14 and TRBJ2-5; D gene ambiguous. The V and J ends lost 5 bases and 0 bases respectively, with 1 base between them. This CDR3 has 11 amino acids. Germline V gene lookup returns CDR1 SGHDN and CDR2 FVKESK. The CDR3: CASSDQETQYF. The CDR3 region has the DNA TGTGCCAGCAGCGACCAAGAGACCCAGTACTTC.

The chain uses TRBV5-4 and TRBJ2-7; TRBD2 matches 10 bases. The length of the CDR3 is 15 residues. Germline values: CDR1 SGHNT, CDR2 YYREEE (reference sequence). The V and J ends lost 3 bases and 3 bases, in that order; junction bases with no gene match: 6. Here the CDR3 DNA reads TGTGCCAGCAGCTCTAGCGGGAGAGGCAGCTACGAGCAGTACTTC. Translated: CASSSSGRGSYEQYF.

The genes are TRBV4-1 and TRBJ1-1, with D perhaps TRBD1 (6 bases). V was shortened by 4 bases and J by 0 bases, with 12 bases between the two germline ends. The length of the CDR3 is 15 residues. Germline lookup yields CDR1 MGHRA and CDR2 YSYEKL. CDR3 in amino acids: CASSPGQIMNTEAFF. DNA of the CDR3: TGCGCCAGCAGCCCCGGACAGATTATGAACACTGAAGCTTTCTTT.

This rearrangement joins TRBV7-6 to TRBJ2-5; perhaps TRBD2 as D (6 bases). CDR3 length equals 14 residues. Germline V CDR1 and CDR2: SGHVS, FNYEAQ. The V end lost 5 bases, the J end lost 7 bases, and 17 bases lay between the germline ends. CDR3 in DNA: TGTGCCAGCAGCCTAAACAGGCCGGAGGGGACCCAGTACTTC. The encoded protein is CASSLNRPEGTQYF. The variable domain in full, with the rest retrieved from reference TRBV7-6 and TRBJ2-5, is GAGVSQSPRYKVTKRGQDVALRCDPISGHVSLYWYRQALGQGPEFLTYFNYEAQQDKSGLPNDRFSAERPEGSISTLTIQRTEQRDSAMYRCASSLNRPEGTQYFGPGTRLLVL.

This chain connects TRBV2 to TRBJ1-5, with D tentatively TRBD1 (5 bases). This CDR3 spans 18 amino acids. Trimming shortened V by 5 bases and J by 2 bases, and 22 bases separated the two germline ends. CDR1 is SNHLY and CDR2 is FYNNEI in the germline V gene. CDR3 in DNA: TGTGCCAGCAGTCTTACAGGATCCGGCATTCGGGGCAATCAGCCCCAGCATTTT. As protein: CASSLTGSGIRGNQPQHF.

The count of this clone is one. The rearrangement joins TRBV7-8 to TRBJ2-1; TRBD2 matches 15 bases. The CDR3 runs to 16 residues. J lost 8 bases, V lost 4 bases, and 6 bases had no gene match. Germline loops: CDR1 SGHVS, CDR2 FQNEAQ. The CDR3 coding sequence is TGTGCCAGCAGCTCTGGACTAGCGGGAGGGTCCGATGAGCAGTTCTTC. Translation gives CASSSGLAGGSDEQFF.

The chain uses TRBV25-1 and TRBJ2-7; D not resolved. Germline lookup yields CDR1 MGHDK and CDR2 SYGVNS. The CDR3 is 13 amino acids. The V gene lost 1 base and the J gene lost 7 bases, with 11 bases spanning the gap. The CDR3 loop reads CASSELGIREQYF. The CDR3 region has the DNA TGTGCCAGCAGTGAATTGGGGATAAGGGAGCAGTACTTC.

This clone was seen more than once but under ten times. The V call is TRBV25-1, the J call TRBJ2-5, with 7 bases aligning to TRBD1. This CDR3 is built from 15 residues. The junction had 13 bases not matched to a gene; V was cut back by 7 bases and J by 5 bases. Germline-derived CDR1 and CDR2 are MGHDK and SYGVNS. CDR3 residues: CASTPPGTEGETQYF. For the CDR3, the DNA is TGTGCCAGCACCCCACCCGGGACAGAGGGGGAGACCCAGTACTTC.

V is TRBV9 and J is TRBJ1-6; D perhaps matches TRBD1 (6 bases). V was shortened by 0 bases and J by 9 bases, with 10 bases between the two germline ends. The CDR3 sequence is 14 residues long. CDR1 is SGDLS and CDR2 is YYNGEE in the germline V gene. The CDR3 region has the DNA TGTGCCAGCAGCGTAGGGGGGGCTCGTTCACCCCTCCACTTT. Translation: CASSVGGARSPLHF.

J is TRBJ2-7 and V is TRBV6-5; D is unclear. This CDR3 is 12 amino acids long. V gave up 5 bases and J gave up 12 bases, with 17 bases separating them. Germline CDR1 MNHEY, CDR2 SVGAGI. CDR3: CASSPSPLPLYF. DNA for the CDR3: TGTGCCAGCAGTCCCTCACCCCTCCCCCTGTACTTC.

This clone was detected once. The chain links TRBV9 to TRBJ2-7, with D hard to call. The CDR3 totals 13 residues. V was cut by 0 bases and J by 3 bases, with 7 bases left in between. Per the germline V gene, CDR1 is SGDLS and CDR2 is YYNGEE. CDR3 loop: CASSVGDGYEQYF. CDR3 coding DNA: TGTGCCAGCAGCGTAGGAGATGGCTACGAGCAGTACTTC.

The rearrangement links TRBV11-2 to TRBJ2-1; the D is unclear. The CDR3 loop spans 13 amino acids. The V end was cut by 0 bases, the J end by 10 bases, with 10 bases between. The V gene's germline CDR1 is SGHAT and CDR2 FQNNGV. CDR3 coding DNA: TGTGCCAGCAGCTTAGATGTTGCGTCAGAGCAGTTCTTC. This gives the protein CASSLDVASEQFF.

Here the CDR3 DNA reads TGCGCCAGCAGCCAAGTTGTTGGAGGGGCCACTAATGAAAAACTGTTTTTT. It yields the protein CASSQVVGGATNEKLFF. The chain uses TRBV4-1 and TRBJ1-4; possible D gene TRBD1, 5 bases. The germline CDR1 and CDR2 sequences are MGHRA and YSYEKL. The CDR3 loop spans 17 amino acids. V gave up 1 base and J gave up 2 bases, with 14 bases separating them.

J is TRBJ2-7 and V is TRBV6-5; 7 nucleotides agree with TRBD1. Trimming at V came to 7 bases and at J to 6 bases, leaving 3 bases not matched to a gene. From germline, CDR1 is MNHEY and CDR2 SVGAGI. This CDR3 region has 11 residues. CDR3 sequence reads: CASISGGEQYF. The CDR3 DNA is TGTGCCAGCATCTCAGGGGGCGAGCAGTACTTC.

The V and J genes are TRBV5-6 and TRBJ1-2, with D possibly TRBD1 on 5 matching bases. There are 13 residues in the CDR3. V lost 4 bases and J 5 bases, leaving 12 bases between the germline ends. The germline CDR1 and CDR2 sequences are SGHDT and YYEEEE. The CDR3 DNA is TGTGCCAGCAGCCAGGGCGTTCCGTATGGCTACACCTTC. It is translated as CASSQGVPYGYTF.

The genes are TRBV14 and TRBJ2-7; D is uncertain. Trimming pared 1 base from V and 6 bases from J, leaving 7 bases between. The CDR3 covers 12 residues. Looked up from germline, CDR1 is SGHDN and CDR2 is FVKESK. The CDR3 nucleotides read TGTGCCAGCAGCCAAGCTAGAATCGAGCAGTACTTC. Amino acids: CASSQARIEQYF.

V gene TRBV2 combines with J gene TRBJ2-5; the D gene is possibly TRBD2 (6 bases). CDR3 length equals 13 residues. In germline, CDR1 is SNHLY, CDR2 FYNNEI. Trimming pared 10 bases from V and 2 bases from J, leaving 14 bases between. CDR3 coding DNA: TGTGCCACCTCCCGCGGGATGCAAGAGACCCAGTACTTC. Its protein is CATSRGMQETQYF. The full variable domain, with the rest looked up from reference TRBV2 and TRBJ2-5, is EPEVTQTPSHQVTQMGQEVILRCVPISNHLYFYWYRQILGQKVEFLVSFYNNEISEKSEIFDDQFSVERPDGSNFTLKIRSTKLEDSAMYFCATSRGMQETQYFGPGTRLLVL.

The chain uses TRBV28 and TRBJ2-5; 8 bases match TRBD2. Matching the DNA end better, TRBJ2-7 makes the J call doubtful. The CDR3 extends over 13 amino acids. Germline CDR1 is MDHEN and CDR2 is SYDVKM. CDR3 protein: CASSFASGSEQYF. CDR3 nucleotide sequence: TGTGCCAGCAGTTTTGCCAGCGGGAGCGAGCAGTACTTC.

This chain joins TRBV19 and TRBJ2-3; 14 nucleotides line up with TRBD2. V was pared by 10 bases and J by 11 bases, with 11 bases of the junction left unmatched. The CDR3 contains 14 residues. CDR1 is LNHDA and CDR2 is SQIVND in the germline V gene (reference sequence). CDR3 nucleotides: TGTGCCACCGGACTAGCGGGAGGCCAGTTGGGGCAGTATTTT. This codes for CATGLAGGQLGQYF.

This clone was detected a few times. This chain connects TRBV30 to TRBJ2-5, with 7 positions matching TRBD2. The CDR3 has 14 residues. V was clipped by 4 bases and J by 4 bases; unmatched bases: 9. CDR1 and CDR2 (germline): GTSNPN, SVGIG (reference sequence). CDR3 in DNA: TGTGCCTGGACCCCTGGCGGGAGCAGAGAGACCCAGTACTTC. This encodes CAWTPGGSRETQYF.

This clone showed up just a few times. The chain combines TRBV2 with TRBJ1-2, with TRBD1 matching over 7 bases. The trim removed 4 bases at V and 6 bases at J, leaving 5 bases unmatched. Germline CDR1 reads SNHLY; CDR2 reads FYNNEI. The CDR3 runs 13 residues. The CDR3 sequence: CASSAYRGNGYTF. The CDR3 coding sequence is TGTGCCAGCAGTGCGTACAGGGGCAATGGCTACACCTTC.

This CDR3 is CASRWTGGSTEAFF. Here the CDR3 DNA reads TGTGCCAGCAGGTGGACAGGGGGGAGCACTGAAGCTTTCTTT. The chain employs TRBV4-2 and TRBJ1-1; 10 bases are a match to TRBD1. Germline V lookup: CDR1 LGHNA, CDR2 YNFKEQ. The CDR3 contains 14 residues. Losses at the gene ends were 6 bases for V and 4 bases for J; bases not matched to a gene: 5.

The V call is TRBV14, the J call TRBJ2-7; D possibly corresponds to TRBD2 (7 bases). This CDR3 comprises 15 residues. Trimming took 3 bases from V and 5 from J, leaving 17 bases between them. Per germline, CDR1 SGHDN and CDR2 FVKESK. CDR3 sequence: CASSHPRGGRDEQYF. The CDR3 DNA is TGTGCCAGCAGCCACCCGAGGGGGGGACGGGACGAGCAGTACTTC.

The CDR3 region has the DNA TGTGCCAGCAGCTACACACAGGGGGGGGCAACTAATGAAAAACTGTTTTTT. The encoded protein is CASSYTQGGATNEKLFF. The chain employs TRBV7-2 and TRBJ1-4; 8 nucleotides line up with TRBD1. The trim removed 4 bases at V and 0 bases at J, leaving 7 bases unmatched. The CDR3 contains 17 residues. From germline, CDR1 is SGHTA and CDR2 FQGNSA.

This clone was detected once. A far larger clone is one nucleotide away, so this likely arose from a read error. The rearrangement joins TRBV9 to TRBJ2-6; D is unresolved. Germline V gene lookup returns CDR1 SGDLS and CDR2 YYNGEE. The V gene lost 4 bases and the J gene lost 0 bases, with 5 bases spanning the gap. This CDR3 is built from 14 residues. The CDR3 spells CASSRYSGANVLTF. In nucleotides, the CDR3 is TGTGCCAGCAGCAGGTACTCTGGGGCCAACGTCCTGACTTTC.

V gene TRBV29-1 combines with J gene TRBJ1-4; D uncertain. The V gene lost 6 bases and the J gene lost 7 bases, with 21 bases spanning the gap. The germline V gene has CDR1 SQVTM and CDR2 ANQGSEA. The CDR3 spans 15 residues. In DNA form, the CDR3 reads TGCAGCGTCTTACTCGACGGGGTAAGCGCTGAAAAACTGTTTTTT. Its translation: CSVLLDGVSAEKLFF.